These 28 T cell receptor beta chains were all obtained from the same sample, sequenced in a study of blood T cell repertoires in COVID-19 (dated by TCRdb to between 2020 and 2021). The library was produced with the immunoSEQ multiplex PCR assay. The table was pulled from immuneACCESS by TCRdb, which kept in-frame rearrangements only. Such tables lose some clones; where checked, under half of the loss comes from unresolved V genes, and the rest has no known cause. This sample comprises more than 100,000 clones, more than 80% of them detected only once. Approximately 4.2% of the sample is taken by the ten largest. The sample consisted of peripheral blood. The receptors here all came from a middle-aged man with acute or convalescent COVID-19.

This sequence joins TRBV29-1 and TRBJ2-7; tentatively, D is TRBD1 (5 bases). V was clipped by 2 bases and J by 6 bases, with 20 bases between them. CDR1 and CDR2 (germline): SQVTM, ANQGSEA. The CDR3 is made up of 15 amino acids. CDR3 in DNA: TGCAGCGTTGAACTCCAGGACAACCCATGGGGCGAGCAGTACTTC. It encodes CSVELQDNPWGEQYF.

This chain joins TRBV5-6 and TRBJ1-2, with D possibly being TRBD1 (5 bases). The CDR3 contains 15 residues. Germline CDR1 reads SGHDT; CDR2 reads YYEEEE. Trimming shortened V by 2 bases and J by 5 bases, and 16 bases separated the two germline ends. The CDR3 loop reads CASSLIRDGGYGYTF. The CDR3 DNA reads TGTGCCAGCAGCTTAATTCGGGACGGGGGATATGGCTACACCTTC.

The chain carries TRBV3-1 (or the pseudogene TRBV3-2) and TRBJ1-4; D is unclear. From germline, CDR1 is LGHDT and CDR2 YNNKEL (reference sequence). The CDR3 loop spans 19 amino acids. The V and J ends lost 0 bases and 0 bases respectively, with 17 bases between them. CDR3 coding DNA: TGTGCCAGCAGCCAAGAGGGTCTGATTAGGGAGTCAACTAATGAAAAACTGTTTTTT. Amino acids: CASSQEGLIRESTNEKLFF.

This chain links TRBV15 with TRBJ1-5; TRBD1 matches at 8 bases. This CDR3 region has 14 residues. The germline CDR1 and CDR2 sequences are LNHNV and YYDKDF (reference sequence). Trimming removed 3 bases from V and 4 bases from J; junction bases left unmatched: 2. CDR3 nucleotides: TGTGCCACCAGCAGCCGACAGGGGAATCAGCCCCAGCATTTT. Its protein is CATSSRQGNQPQHF. Full variable domain (remainder filled in from reference TRBV15 and TRBJ1-5): DAMVIQNPRYQVTQFGKPVTLSCSQTLNHNVMYWYQQKSSQAPKLLFHYYDKDFNNEADTPDNFQSRRPNTSFCFLDIRSPGLGDTAMYLCATSSRQGNQPQHFGDGTRLSIL.

This clone was found a few times. The rearrangement joins TRBV11-3 to TRBJ2-1, with TRBD2 matching over 10 bases. The V gene's germline CDR1 is SGHNT and CDR2 YENEEA. This CDR3 has 15 residues. The trim removed 1 base at V and 10 bases at J, leaving 7 bases unmatched. CDR3 sequence: CASSLASSGGWEQFF. The CDR3, as DNA: TGTGCCAGCAGCTTAGCCTCTAGCGGGGGATGGGAGCAGTTCTTC.

Details on this clone: The sample has other DNA sequences that encode this CDR3 too. The chain recombines TRBV11-3 with TRBJ2-7; D may be TRBD1 (6 bases). The CDR3 runs to 13 residues. The ends were cut back, 5 bases at V and 5 bases at J, with 13 bases in the middle. Germline CDR1 reads SGHNT; CDR2 reads YENEEA. The CDR3 DNA is TGTGCCAGCAGCCCCCAAACAGGGAACGAGCAGTACTTC. It yields the protein CASSPQTGNEQYF.

This clone was recorded a few times. The chain links TRBV12-5 to TRBJ1-4; D is possibly TRBD1 (6 bases). Trimming stripped 2 bases from V and 3 bases from J, with 7 bases between. The CDR3 length is 14 residues. CDR1 is LGHNT and CDR2 is FRNRAP in the germline V gene. This CDR3 reads CASGLNRANEKLFF. The CDR3 DNA sequence: TGTGCTAGTGGTTTGAACAGGGCTAATGAAAAACTGTTTTTT.

This chain joins TRBV9 and TRBJ1-6, with 9 nucleotides matching TRBD1. The J segment lost 14 bases and the V segment lost 3 bases, leaving 15 bases of the junction unmatched. Per the germline V gene, CDR1 is SGDLS and CDR2 is YYNGEE. This CDR3 has 16 amino acids. Here the CDR3 reads CASSARDRARSETLHF. CDR3 DNA sequence: TGTGCCAGCAGCGCCCGGGACAGGGCAAGATCAGAAACCCTCCACTTT.

V and J are TRBV30 and TRBJ2-5; 8 nucleotides line up with TRBD1. The CDR3 loop spans 12 amino acids. Germline CDR1 is GTSNPN and CDR2 is SVGIG (reference sequence). V lost 2 bases, J lost 4 bases, and 0 bases stayed unmatched. CDR3 sequence reads: CAWSTGGETQYF. CDR3 in DNA: TGTGCCTGGAGTACAGGGGGAGAGACCCAGTACTTC.

In this sample, this clone turned up once. V usage is TRBV7-6 and J usage is TRBJ2-5, with 7 positions matching TRBD1. Trimming removed 5 bases from V and 0 bases from J; junction bases left unmatched: 18. The germline gives CDR1 SGHVS, CDR2 FNYEAQ. The CDR3 has 19 residues. This CDR3 reads CASSRRLWGDREYQETQYF. The CDR3 DNA reads TGTGCCAGCAGCCGACGGTTATGGGGAGACAGGGAGTACCAAGAGACCCAGTACTTC.

The chain joins TRBV4-3 to TRBJ1-1; D unresolved. The V end lost 0 bases, the J end lost 1 base, and 9 bases lay between the germline ends. CDR1 and CDR2 from the germline V gene are LGHNA and YSLEER. The CDR3 sequence is 15 residues long. The CDR3 protein is CASSQDGPPNTEAFF. In DNA form, the CDR3 reads TGCGCCAGCAGCCAAGATGGCCCCCCGAACACTGAAGCTTTCTTT.

On this clone: The limits of the CDR3 on the DNA are not certain, so only TCRdb's listed CDR3 is given. The CDR3 region is CSVGTGTSGTTTIF. The chain uses TRBV29-1 and TRBJ2-1; whether TRBD2, the table's D call, matches the DNA was not checked. The V gene's germline CDR1 is SQVTM and CDR2 ANQGSEA. The CDR3 is 14 residues long, counting both termini.

This clone was observed a handful of times. This chain uses TRBV25-1 with TRBJ1-2, with TRBD1 matching 9 bases. With V trimmed by 2 bases and J by 4 bases, 5 bases remained unmatched. In germline, CDR1 is MGHDK, CDR2 SYGVNS. The CDR3 spans 15 residues. The CDR3 nucleotides read TGTGCCAGCAGTGAAGGTGGGACAGGGCTCTATGGCTACACCTTC. Protein: CASSEGGTGLYGYTF.

The V call is TRBV7-2, the J call TRBJ1-2, with 7 bases that match TRBD1. CDR1 is SGHTA and CDR2 is FQGNSA in the germline V gene. This CDR3 contains 17 residues. V shed 2 bases, J shed 8 bases, and the junction held 17 bases outside the gene matches. CDR3 sequence: CASSLRARQGAKGGYTF. The CDR3 bases are TGTGCCAGCAGCTTAAGGGCCCGACAGGGTGCCAAGGGAGGCTACACCTTC.

V and J are TRBV4-1 and TRBJ2-7; D may be TRBD1 (5 bases). Germline loops: CDR1 MGHRA, CDR2 YSYEKL. V lost 0 bases and J lost 6, with 15 bases in between. This CDR3 comprises 15 residues. CDR3 sequence: CASSQEGQGSGEQYF. CDR3 in DNA: TGCGCCAGCAGCCAAGAAGGCCAGGGTTCAGGCGAGCAGTACTTC.

This clone was detected once. V gene TRBV29-1 combines with J gene TRBJ1-2; 10 positions agree with TRBD1. The CDR3 is 13 amino acids. V was clipped by 6 bases and J by 5 bases; unmatched bases: 6. Germline-derived CDR1 and CDR2 are SQVTM and ANQGSEA. CDR3 in DNA: TGCAGCGTCGTGGGGACAGGGGTGTATGGCTACACCTTC. It encodes CSVVGTGVYGYTF.

This chain links TRBV13 with TRBJ1-1; 8 nucleotides align to TRBD1. The germline CDR1 and CDR2 sequences are PRHDT and FYEKMQ (reference sequence). CDR3 length equals 13 residues. V shed 5 bases, J shed 5 bases, and the junction held 4 bases outside the gene matches. CDR3 sequence reads: CASSTGQGTEAFF. CDR3 nucleotides: TGTGCCAGCAGCACAGGACAGGGAACTGAAGCTTTCTTT.

J is TRBJ1-2 and V is TRBV20-1; perhaps TRBD1 as D (6 bases). This CDR3 comprises 13 residues. The germline V and J ends were trimmed by 3 bases and 2 bases, with 10 bases remaining between them. Germline CDR1 and CDR2: DFQATT and SNEGSKA (reference sequence). The CDR3 DNA reads TGCAGTGCTAGTGACAGGTCCAACTATGGCTACACCTTC. Translating gives CSASDRSNYGYTF.

This clone appeared once. This chain links TRBV28 with TRBJ1-2; D is possibly TRBD1 (5 bases). This CDR3 has 14 residues. Germline V gene sequence: CDR1 MDHEN, CDR2 SYDVKM. Between the trimmed V and J ends, which lost 3 bases and 8 bases, there was a span of 16 bases. The CDR3 DNA sequence: TGTGCCAGCAGTTTGGAAGTGGCAGGGCGAGGCTACACCTTC. Protein product: CASSLEVAGRGYTF.

This clone was counted a single time. The V call is TRBV4-3, the J call TRBJ2-3; TRBD2 aligns across 10 bases. This CDR3 comprises 14 residues. With V trimmed by 5 bases and J by 4 bases, 3 bases remained unmatched. The germline CDR1 and CDR2 sequences are LGHNA and YSLEER. This CDR3 reads CASSLAGGPDTQYF. The CDR3, as DNA: TGCGCCAGCAGCTTAGCGGGGGGCCCAGATACGCAGTATTTT.

The chain couples TRBV15 to TRBJ2-1; 7 positions agree with TRBD1. From germline, CDR1 is LNHNV and CDR2 YYDKDF (reference sequence). The CDR3 covers 16 residues. V lost 5 bases and J lost 0; bases outside the gene matches: 7. CDR3 sequence: CATSGKQGSSYNEQFF. The DNA for the CDR3 is TGTGCCACCAGCGGGAAACAGGGGTCCTCCTACAATGAGCAGTTCTTC.

The CDR3 here is CAVRRVSLRGYTF. In DNA, the CDR3 is TGTGCCGTCAGGCGGGTGAGCTTAAGGGGCTACACCTTC. The V gene is TRBV30, the J gene TRBJ1-2; D gene uncertain. V was cut by 8 bases and J by 8 bases, with 21 bases left in between. From germline, CDR1 is GTSNPN and CDR2 SVGIG (reference sequence). The CDR3 sequence is 13 residues long.

The chain has TRBV7-2 and TRBJ2-1; D is unresolved. The CDR3 consists of 16 residues. Germline V CDR1 and CDR2: SGHTA, FQGNSA. Trimming took 5 bases from V and 1 from J, leaving 15 bases between them. Written as DNA, the CDR3 is TGTGCCAGCAGCCCACCCGGAAGCAGGTCCTACAATGAGCAGTTCTTC. It encodes CASSPPGSRSYNEQFF.

The CDR3 coding sequence is TGTGCCTGGACTAGCGGGAGAGCTCGCCAAGAGACCCAGTACTTC. This gives the protein CAWTSGRARQETQYF. V and J are TRBV30 and TRBJ2-5, with 10 nucleotides matching TRBD2. Germline trimming cut 4 bases from V and 1 base from J; bases unmatched to any gene: 6. The germline V gene has CDR1 GTSNPN and CDR2 SVGIG (reference sequence). This CDR3 is built from 15 residues.

The CDR3 spells CASSLRQGTTVSVYEQYF. The CDR3 DNA follows: TGCGCCAGCAGCTTGCGACAGGGGACGACCGTTTCAGTTTACGAGCAGTACTTC. The chain has TRBV5-1 and TRBJ2-7; 8 nucleotides align to TRBD1. Germline V gene data show CDR1 as SGHRS and CDR2 as YFSETQ. J lost 4 bases, V lost 1 base, and 16 bases had no gene match. The CDR3 extends over 18 amino acids.

The chain carries TRBV19 and TRBJ2-5, with TRBD2 identical over 11 bases. Germline CDR1 is LNHDA and CDR2 is SQIVND (reference sequence). V was pared by 0 bases and J by 3 bases, with 3 bases of the junction left unmatched. The CDR3 runs to 16 residues. The CDR3 DNA is TGTGCCAGTAGTATAGACACGACTAGCGGGGAAGAGACCCAGTACTTC. This encodes CASSIDTTSGEETQYF.

This chain links TRBV19 with TRBJ2-3, with 7 bases aligning to TRBD2. CDR1 and CDR2 from the germline V gene are LNHDA and SQIVND (reference sequence). This CDR3 has 16 residues. Trimming removed 3 bases from V and 4 bases from J; junction bases left unmatched: 10. The CDR3 DNA sequence: TGTGCCAGTAGTATTTTAATAGGCGGGAGCGCAGATACGCAGTATTTT. Translated: CASSILIGGSADTQYF.

The gene calls are TRBV2 and TRBJ2-7, with 10 bases that match TRBD1. CDR3 size: 17 residues. V lost 7 bases to trimming and J lost 3 bases; unmatched junction nucleotides: 15. Germline V CDR1 and CDR2: SNHLY, FYNNEI. The CDR3 region is CASTPGTGVHFNYEQYF. CDR3 nucleotide sequence: TGTGCCAGCACCCCCGGGACAGGGGTTCACTTCAACTACGAGCAGTACTTC.